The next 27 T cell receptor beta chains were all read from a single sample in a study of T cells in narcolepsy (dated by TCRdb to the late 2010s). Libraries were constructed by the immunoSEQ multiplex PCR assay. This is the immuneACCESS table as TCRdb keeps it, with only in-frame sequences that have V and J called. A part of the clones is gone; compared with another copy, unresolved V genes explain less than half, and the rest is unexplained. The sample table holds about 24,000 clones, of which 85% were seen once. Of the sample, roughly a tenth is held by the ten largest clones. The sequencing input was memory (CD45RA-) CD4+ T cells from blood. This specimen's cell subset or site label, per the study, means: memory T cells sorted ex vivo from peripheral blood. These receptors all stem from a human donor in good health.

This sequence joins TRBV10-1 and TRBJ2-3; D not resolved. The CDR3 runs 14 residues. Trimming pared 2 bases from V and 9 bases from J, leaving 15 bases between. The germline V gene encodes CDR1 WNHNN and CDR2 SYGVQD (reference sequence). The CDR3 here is CASSEDQFTLTQYF. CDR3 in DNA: TGCGCCAGCAGTGAGGACCAATTTACGTTGACGCAGTATTTT.

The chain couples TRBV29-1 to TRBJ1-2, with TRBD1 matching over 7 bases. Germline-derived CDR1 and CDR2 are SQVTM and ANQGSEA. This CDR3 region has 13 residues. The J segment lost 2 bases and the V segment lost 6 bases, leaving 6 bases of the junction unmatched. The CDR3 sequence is CSVGGGTNYGYTF. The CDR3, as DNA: TGCAGCGTCGGAGGGGGCACGAACTATGGCTACACCTTC.

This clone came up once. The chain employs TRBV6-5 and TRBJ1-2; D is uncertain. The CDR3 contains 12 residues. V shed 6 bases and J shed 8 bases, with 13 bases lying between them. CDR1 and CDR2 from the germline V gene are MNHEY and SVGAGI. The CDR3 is CASRDGLKGYTF. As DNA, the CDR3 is TGTGCCAGCAGGGACGGACTCAAAGGCTACACCTTC.

CDR3 sequence (DNA): TGCGCCAGCAGCTGGGACAGCCCCTATGGCTACACCTTC. Its protein product is CASSWDSPYGYTF. The genes are TRBV4-3 and TRBJ1-2; 7 bases are a match to TRBD1. Germline V gene sequence: CDR1 LGHNA, CDR2 YSLEER. The CDR3 loop spans 13 amino acids. V lost 5 bases to trimming and J lost 4 bases; unmatched junction nucleotides: 4.

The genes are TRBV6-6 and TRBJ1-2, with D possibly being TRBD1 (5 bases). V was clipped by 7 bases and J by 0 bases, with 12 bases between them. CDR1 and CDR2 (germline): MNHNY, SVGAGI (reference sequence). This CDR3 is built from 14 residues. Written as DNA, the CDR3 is TGTGCCAGCACCGACGTACAGGCTAACTATGGCTACACCTTC. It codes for CASTDVQANYGYTF.

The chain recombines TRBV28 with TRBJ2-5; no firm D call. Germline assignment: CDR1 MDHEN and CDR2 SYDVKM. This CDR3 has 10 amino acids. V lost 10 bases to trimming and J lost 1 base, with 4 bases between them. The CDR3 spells CATLQETQYF. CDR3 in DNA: TGTGCCACCCTCCAAGAGACCCAGTACTTC.

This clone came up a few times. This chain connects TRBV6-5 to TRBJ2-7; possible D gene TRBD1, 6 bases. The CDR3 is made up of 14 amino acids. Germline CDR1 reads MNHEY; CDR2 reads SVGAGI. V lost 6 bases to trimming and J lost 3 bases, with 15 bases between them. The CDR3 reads CASSPSTGLYEQYF. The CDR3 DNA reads TGTGCCAGCAGCCCTTCGACAGGTCTCTACGAGCAGTACTTC.

DNA of the CDR3: TGTGCCAGCAGCCCCTCGGGGGCGCTGAACACCGGGGAGCTGTTTTTT. Protein: CASSPSGALNTGELFF. The chain has TRBV11-1 and TRBJ2-2; D may correspond to TRBD1 or TRBD2 (6 bases each). CDR1 is SGHAT and CDR2 is FQDESV in the germline V gene (reference sequence). CDR3 length: 16 amino acids. The germline V and J ends were trimmed by 5 bases and 1 base, with 14 bases remaining between them.

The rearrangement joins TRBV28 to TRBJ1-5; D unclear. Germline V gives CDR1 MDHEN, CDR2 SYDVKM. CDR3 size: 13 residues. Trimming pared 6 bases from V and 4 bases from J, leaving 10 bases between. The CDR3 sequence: CASSPGLNQPQHF. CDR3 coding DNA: TGTGCCAGCAGCCCGGGTCTTAATCAGCCCCAGCATTTT.

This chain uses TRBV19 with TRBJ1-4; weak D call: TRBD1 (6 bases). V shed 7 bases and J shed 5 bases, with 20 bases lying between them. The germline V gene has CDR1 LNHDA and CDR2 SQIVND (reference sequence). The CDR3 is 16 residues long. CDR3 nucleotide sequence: TGTGCCAGTACCTCTCCCGCCGAGGGGGGAAATGAAAAACTGTTTTTT. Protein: CASTSPAEGGNEKLFF.

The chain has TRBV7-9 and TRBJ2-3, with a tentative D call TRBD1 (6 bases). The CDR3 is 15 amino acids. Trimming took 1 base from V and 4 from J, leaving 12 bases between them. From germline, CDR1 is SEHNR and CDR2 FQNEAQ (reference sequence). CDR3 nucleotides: TGTGCCAGCAGCTTAGACAGGGTCGGCGCAGATACGCAGTATTTT. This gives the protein CASSLDRVGADTQYF.

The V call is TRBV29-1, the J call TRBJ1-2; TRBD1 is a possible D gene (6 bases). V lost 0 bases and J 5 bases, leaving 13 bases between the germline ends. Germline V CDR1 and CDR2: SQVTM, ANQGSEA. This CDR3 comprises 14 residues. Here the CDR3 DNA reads TGCAGCGTTGAAGATCAGTGGCAGGGGTATGGCTACACCTTC. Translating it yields CSVEDQWQGYGYTF. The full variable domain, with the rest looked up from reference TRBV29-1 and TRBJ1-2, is SAVISQKPSRDICQRGTSLTIQCQVDSQVTMMFWYRQQPGQSLTLIATANQGSEATYESGFVIDKFPISRPNLTFSTLTVSNMSPEDSSIYLCSVEDQWQGYGYTFGSGTRLTVV.

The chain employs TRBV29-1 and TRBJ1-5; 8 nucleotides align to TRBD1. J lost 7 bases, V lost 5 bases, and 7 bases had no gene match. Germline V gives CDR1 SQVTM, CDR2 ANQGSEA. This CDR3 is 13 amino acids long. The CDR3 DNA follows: TGCAGCGTTCGGACAGGGAGCGGGCAGCCCCAGCATTTT. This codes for CSVRTGSGQPQHF. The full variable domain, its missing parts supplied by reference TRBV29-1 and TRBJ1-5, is SAVISQKPSRDICQRGTSLTIQCQVDSQVTMMFWYRQQPGQSLTLIATANQGSEATYESGFVIDKFPISRPNLTFSTLTVSNMSPEDSSIYLCSVRTGSGQPQHFGDGTRLSIL.

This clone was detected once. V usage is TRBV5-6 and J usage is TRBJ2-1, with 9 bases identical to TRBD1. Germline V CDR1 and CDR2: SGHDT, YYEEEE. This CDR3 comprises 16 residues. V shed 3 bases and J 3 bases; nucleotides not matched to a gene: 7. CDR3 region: CASSSDRGEVYNEQFF. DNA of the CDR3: TGTGCCAGCAGCTCTGACAGGGGGGAGGTCTACAATGAGCAGTTCTTC.

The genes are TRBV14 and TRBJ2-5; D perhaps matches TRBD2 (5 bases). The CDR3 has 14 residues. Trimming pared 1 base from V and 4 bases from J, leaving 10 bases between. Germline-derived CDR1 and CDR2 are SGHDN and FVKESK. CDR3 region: CASSQGEWRETQYF. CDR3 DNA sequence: TGTGCCAGCAGCCAAGGGGAGTGGAGAGAGACCCAGTACTTC.

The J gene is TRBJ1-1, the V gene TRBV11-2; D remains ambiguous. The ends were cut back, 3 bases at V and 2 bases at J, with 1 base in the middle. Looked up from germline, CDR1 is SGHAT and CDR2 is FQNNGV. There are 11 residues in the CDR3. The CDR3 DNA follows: TGTGCCAGCAGCTTTAACACTGAAGCTTTCTTT. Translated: CASSFNTEAFF. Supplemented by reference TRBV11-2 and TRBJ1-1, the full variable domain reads EAGVAQSPRYKIIEKRQSVAFWCNPISGHATLYWYQQILGQGPKLLIQFQNNGVVDDSQLPKDRFSAERLKGVDSTLKIQPAKLEDSAVYLCASSFNTEAFFGQGTRLTVV.

The CDR3 DNA follows: TGTGCCAGCAGCCACCTCTCAACGGGACAGACTAACTATGGCTACACCTTC. It codes for CASSHLSTGQTNYGYTF. The chain recombines TRBV14 with TRBJ1-2, with 7 bases matching TRBD1. The junction had 10 bases not matched to a gene; V was cut back by 3 bases and J by 0 bases. The V gene's germline CDR1 is SGHDN and CDR2 FVKESK. The CDR3 has 17 amino acids.

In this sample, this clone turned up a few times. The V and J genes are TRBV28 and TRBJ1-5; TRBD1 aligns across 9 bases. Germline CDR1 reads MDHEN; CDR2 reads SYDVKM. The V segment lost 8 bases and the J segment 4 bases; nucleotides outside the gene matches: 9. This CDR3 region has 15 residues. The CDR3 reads CASGEGTGLNQPQHF. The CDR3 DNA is TGTGCCAGCGGAGAAGGGACAGGGTTAAATCAGCCCCAGCATTTT.

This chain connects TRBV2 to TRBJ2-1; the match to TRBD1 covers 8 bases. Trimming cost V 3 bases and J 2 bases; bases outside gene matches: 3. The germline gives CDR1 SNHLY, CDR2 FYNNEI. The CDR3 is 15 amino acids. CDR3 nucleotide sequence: TGTGCCAGCAGTGATCCAGGGGGCACCTACAATGAGCAGTTCTTC. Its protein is CASSDPGGTYNEQFF.

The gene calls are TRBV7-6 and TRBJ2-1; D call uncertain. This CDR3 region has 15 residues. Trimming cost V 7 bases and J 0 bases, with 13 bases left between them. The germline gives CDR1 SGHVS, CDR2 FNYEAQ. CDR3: CASTNPATSYNEQFF. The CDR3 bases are TGTGCCAGCACCAATCCCGCCACCTCCTACAATGAGCAGTTCTTC.

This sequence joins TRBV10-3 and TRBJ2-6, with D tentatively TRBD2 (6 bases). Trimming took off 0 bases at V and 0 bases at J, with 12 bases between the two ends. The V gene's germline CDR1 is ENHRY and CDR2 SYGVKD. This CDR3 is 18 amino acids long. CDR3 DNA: TGTGCCATCAGTGAGTCGGAGGGTCTACACTCTGGGGCCAACGTCCTGACTTTC. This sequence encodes CAISESEGLHSGANVLTF.

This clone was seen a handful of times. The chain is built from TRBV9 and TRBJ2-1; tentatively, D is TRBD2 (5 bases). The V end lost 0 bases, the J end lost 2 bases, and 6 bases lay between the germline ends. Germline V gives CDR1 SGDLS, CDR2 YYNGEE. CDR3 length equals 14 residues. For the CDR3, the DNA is TGTGCCAGCAGCGTAGTCGGGGCCTACAATGAGCAGTTCTTC. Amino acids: CASSVVGAYNEQFF.

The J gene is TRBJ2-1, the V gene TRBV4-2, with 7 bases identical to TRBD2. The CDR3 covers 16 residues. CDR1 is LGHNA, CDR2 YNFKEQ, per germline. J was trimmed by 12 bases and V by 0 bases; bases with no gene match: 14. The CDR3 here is CASSQDPTSPVSGQFF. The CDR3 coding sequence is TGTGCCAGCAGCCAAGATCCGACTAGCCCAGTATCAGGGCAGTTCTTC.

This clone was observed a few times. The CDR3 protein is CSARWSNIQYF. The CDR3, as DNA: TGCAGTGCTAGGTGGTCGAACATTCAGTACTTC. The chain uses TRBV20-1 and TRBJ2-4; D is unresolved. This CDR3 is built from 11 residues. Germline CDR1 and CDR2: DFQATT and SNEGSKA (reference sequence). Trimming left V 3 bases short and J 7 bases short, with 7 bases between.

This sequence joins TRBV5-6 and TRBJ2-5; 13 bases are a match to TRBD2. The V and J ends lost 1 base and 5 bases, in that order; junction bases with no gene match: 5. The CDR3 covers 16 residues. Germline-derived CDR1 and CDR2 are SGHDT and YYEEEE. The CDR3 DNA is TGTGCCAGCAGCTTGACTAGCGGGGGGGGGCAGGAGACCCAGTACTTC. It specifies CASSLTSGGGQETQYF.

In DNA form, the CDR3 reads TGTGCCAGCAGCTTAGGCCAGCGAGGGGAAAAACTGTTTTTT. This encodes CASSLGQRGEKLFF. The chain is built from TRBV11-2 and TRBJ1-4, with unresolved D. The germline V gene encodes CDR1 SGHAT and CDR2 FQNNGV. V gave up 1 base and J gave up 8 bases, with 11 bases separating them. This CDR3 is built from 14 residues. Drawing the rest from reference TRBV11-2 and TRBJ1-4, the complete variable domain is EAGVAQSPRYKIIEKRQSVAFWCNPISGHATLYWYQQILGQGPKLLIQFQNNGVVDDSQLPKDRFSAERLKGVDSTLKIQPAKLEDSAVYLCASSLGQRGEKLFFGSGTQLSVL.

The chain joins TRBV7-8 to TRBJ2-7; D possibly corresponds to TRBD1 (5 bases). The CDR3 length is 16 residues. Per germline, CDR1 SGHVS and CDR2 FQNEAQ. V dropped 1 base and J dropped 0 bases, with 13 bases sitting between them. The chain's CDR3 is CASSLGYRTDSYEQYF. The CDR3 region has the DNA TGTGCCAGCAGCTTAGGATACAGGACCGACTCCTACGAGCAGTACTTC.